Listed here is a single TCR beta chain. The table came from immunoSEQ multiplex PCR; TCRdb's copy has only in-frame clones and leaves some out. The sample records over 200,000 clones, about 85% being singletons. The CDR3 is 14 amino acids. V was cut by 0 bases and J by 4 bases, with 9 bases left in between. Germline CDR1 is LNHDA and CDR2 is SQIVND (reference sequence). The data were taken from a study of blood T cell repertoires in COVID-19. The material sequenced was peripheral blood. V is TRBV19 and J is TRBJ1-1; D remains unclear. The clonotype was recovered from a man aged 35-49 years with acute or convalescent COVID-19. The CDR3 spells CASSIDLGVTEAFF. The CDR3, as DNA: TGTGCCAGTAGTATAGATTTGGGAGTCACTGAAGCTTTCTTT. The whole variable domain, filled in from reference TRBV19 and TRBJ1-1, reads DGGITQSPKYLFRKEGQNVTLSCEQNLNHDAMYWYRQDPGQGLRLIYYSQIVNDFQKGDIAEGYSVSREKKESFPLTVTSAQKNPTAFYLCASSIDLGVTEAFFGQGTRLTVV.